One and the same sample provided the 2 T cell receptor beta chains below, sequenced in a study of cytotoxic CD8 clonotypes in ibrutinib-treated CLL. Profiling relied on immunoSEQ multiplex PCR, and the TCRdb table lists in-frame clones only, not all of them. The sample shows some 130,000 clones, 80% to 95% of them seen only once. Material: PBMCs, obtained after 12 months of ibrutinib treatment. The receptors come from a human donor with chronic lymphocytic leukemia.

The gene calls are TRBV21-1 and TRBJ1-4. TRBV21-1 is listed as a pseudogene. CDR3 length equals 9 residues. The DNA for the CDR3 is TGTGCCGCCCAAAGGGAACTGTTTTTT. This sequence encodes CAAQRELFF.

The gene calls are TRBV6-1 and TRBJ1-2, with TRBD1 matching 10 bases. CDR1 and CDR2 (germline): MNHNS, SASEGT. Trimming removed 4 bases from V and 5 bases from J; junction bases left unmatched: 10. The CDR3 covers 16 residues. The CDR3 spells CASSVPTGTGEYGYTF. The CDR3 DNA reads as TGTGCCAGCAGTGTTCCTACGGGGACAGGGGAATATGGCTACACCTTC.